The clone carrying this TCR beta chain was picked up many times. Its antigen is unknown. The data originate from a study of identical twins. Overall study findings and caveats: For zero-insertion analyses, partial confounding could come from invariant MAIT and iNKT cells.

TCRdb reprocessed the 5' RACE reads via MiXCR and lists one record per CDR3 protein. The sample yields approximately 470,000 distinct CDR3 sequences, 12% to 15% seen once. V lost 6 bases and J lost 3; bases outside the gene matches: 7. Germline values: CDR1 SGHRS, CDR2 YFSETQ. The CDR3 is 15 amino acids. These data also featured in a second study, about yellow fever vaccine responses in identical twins.

The sequenced material came from CD4+ T cells sorted from blood. This receptor was obtained from a woman between 18 and 29 years old in good health. V and J are TRBV5-1 and TRBJ2-1; 9 bases line up with TRBD2. CDR3 bases: TGCGCCAGCATGCCTACTAGCGGGCTCTACAATGAGCAGTTCTTC. Its translation: CASMPTSGLYNEQFF. The complete variable domain, with remaining parts taken from reference TRBV5-1 and TRBJ2-1, reads KAGVTQTPRYLIKTRGQQVTLSCSPISGHRSVSWYQQTPGQGLQFLFEYFSETQRNKGNFPGRFSGRQFSNSRSEMNVSTLELGDSALYLCASMPTSGLYNEQFFGPGTRLTVL.